One TCR beta chain is described in this entry. This entry comes from a study of blood T cell repertoires in COVID-19. This CDR3 is built from 14 residues. Germline V lookup: CDR1 MDHEN, CDR2 SYDVKM. J lost 1 base, V lost 5 bases, and 4 bases had no gene match. Libraries were prepared by immunoSEQ multiplex PCR; TCRdb keeps only in-frame clonotypes and omits some of them. The sample includes approximately 20,000 clones, around 87% of them seen just once. The clonotype comes from a man in his 70s with acute or convalescent COVID-19. The V gene is TRBV28, the J gene TRBJ1-2; TRBD1 agrees at 7 bases. The sample taken for sequencing was peripheral blood. The CDR3 bases are TGTGCCAGCAGTAACAGGGGAAATAACTATGGCTACACCTTC. Protein product: CASSNRGNNYGYTF.